This record concerns one T cell receptor beta chain sequence. Its cognate antigen is unknown. The sample comes from a study of blood T cells in healthy people across ages. Broader study findings: It was found that TCR beta diversity correlated strongly with the percentage of naive T cells. More naive CD4+ cells and higher diversity were found in long-lived than in aged donors.

This CDR3 is built from 13 residues. Germline V gives CDR1 SGHRS, CDR2 YFSETQ. The V and J ends lost 4 bases and 2 bases respectively, with 9 bases between them. The use of a sample-barcoded 5' primer and a J-beta primer mix characterized a second PCR of roughly 7 to 11 cycles. Sequencing yielded, for each sample, at least 2.5 million paired-end reads carrying CDR3. Using its own MiXCR run on the 5' RACE reads, TCRdb lists one record per CDR3 protein. Counted here are roughly 2 million distinct CDR3 sequences, around 48% occurring once; the ten biggest clones make up less than 2.5%. Sequenced material: blood. The rearrangement joins TRBV5-1 to TRBJ1-2, with D unclear. This clonotype was obtained from a woman aged 40-49 years in good health. Here the CDR3 DNA reads TGCGCCAGCAGCCAAGAAGTCAACTATGGCTACACCTTC. It yields the protein CASSQEVNYGYTF.